A selection of T cell receptor beta chains follows, all from one sample in a study of T cell responses to AZD1222 COVID-19 vaccine. TCRdb's table, derived via immunoSEQ multiplex PCR, lists solely in-frame clones and lacks some. The repertoire holds roughly 90,000 clones, over 85% seen once, with roughly 5.2% in the top ten. Here the sequenced sample was peripheral blood, taken 28 days after the second AZD1222 dose. The receptors were gathered from an adult who received the AZD1222 COVID-19 vaccine. Both conserved end residues are part of each CDR3. D genes are given only for firm matches. Where a row states a size, it is once, few, many or the class of an expanded clone; other rows omit it.

cdr3_nt | cdr3_aa | clone_size | v_call | d_call | j_call
TGTGCCAGCAGCTTACAACAGGGCCTCGGAAACACCATATATTTT | CASSLQQGLGNTIYF | once | TRBV7-2 | - | TRBJ1-3
TGCGCCAGCAGCTTGGAACAGGGGTTCACTGAAGCTTTCTTT | CASSLEQGFTEAFF | - | TRBV5-1 | TRBD1 | TRBJ1-1
TGTGCCAGCAGCTTCGCCCGACTGCTTACTAACTATGGCTACACCTTC | CASSFARLLTNYGYTF | - | TRBV5-8 | - | TRBJ1-2
TGTGCCAGCAGCCTTGGGCTAGCGGGCCCTTCCACAGATACGCAGTATTTT | CASSLGLAGPSTDTQYF | - | TRBV3-1/TRBV3-2 | TRBD2 | TRBJ2-3
TGTGCCTGGAGTGGGGGACAGGGGCCCGAAAAACTGTTTTTT | CAWSGGQGPEKLFF | - | TRBV30 | TRBD1 | TRBJ1-4
TGTGCCAGCAGGGGTCCCCCCCCAACTAATGAAAAACTGTTTTTT | CASRGPPPTNEKLFF | once | TRBV6-5 | - | TRBJ1-4
TGTGCCAGTCTATGGACAGAAAACTATGGCTACACCTTC | CASLWTENYGYTF | - | TRBV28 | - | TRBJ1-2
TGTGCCAGCAGCAACCGGGACTTTGACAATGAGCAGTTCTTC | CASSNRDFDNEQFF | - | TRBV13 | - | TRBJ2-1
TGCGCCAGCAGCCAAGGGACAGGGCAGAGAAAGCAGCCCCAGCATTTT | CASSQGTGQRKQPQHF | once | TRBV4-3 | TRBD1 | TRBJ1-5
TGTGCCTGGAGTACAGGGAGCTATGGCTACACCTTC | CAWSTGSYGYTF | - | TRBV30 | - | TRBJ1-2
TGTGCCATCAGTGAGCATACCGGGGAGCTGTTTTTT | CAISEHTGELFF | - | TRBV10-3 | - | TRBJ2-2
TGCGCCAGCAGCTTGGACGGCAGTAGCAATCAGCCCCAGCATTTT | CASSLDGSSNQPQHF | - | TRBV5-1 | - | TRBJ1-5
TGTGCCAGCAGCTGGAGACAGGGGTACAATGAGCAGTTCTTC | CASSWRQGYNEQFF | - | TRBV5-5 | TRBD1 | TRBJ2-1
TGTGCCAGCAGCTTAGAGGGGGGATACACTGAAGCTTTCTTT | CASSLEGGYTEAFF | - | TRBV7-8 | - | TRBJ1-1
TGTGCCAGCAGCACAGACGGAAACACTGAAGCTTTCTTT | CASSTDGNTEAFF | - | TRBV7-3 | - | TRBJ1-1
TGTGCCAGCAGCGTAGAGGGTAGGCTCACTGAAGCTTTCTTT | CASSVEGRLTEAFF | - | TRBV9 | - | TRBJ1-1
TGTGCCAGCAGCGTTGGCGGCCTCACCAATCAGCCCCAGCATTTT | CASSVGGLTNQPQHF | - | TRBV5-6 | - | TRBJ1-5
TGTGCCAGCAGCCAAGTGGGACAGTATGCCAAAAACATTCAGTACTTC | CASSQVGQYAKNIQYF | - | TRBV14 | TRBD1 | TRBJ2-4
TGTGCCAGCAGCTTAGGTCAGGGCGGAAATTTCGTAAAACTGTTTTTT | CASSLGQGGNFVKLFF | - | TRBV11-2 | - | TRBJ1-4
TGTGCCAGCTCCATTGGGTCAAGCTACGAGCAGTACTTC | CASSIGSSYEQYF | - | TRBV5-5 | - | TRBJ2-7
TGTGCCAGCAGCTTAGCGACAGGCTCCTATAATTCACCCCTCCACTTT | CASSLATGSYNSPLHF | - | TRBV7-8 | - | TRBJ1-6
TGCGCCAGCAGCCAAGTCCGCGGTCTTCAAGAGACCCAGTACTTC | CASSQVRGLQETQYF | - | TRBV4-1 | - | TRBJ2-5
TGTGCCGGATCGGGGGGCGGCGGCTATGGCTACACCTTC | CAGSGGGGYGYTF | - | TRBV2 | - | TRBJ1-2
TGTGCCACCAACCTAGGGGGAACGGGATATGGCTACACCTTC | CATNLGGTGYGYTF | - | TRBV6-5 | - | TRBJ1-2
TGTGCCAGTAGTATGAGAGGGAGCGGCTACGAGCAGTACTTC | CASSMRGSGYEQYF | - | TRBV19 | - | TRBJ2-7
TGTGCCTGGGATCCCCAGTATGGCTACACCTTC | CAWDPQYGYTF | - | TRBV30 | - | TRBJ1-2
TGTGCCAGCAAACGTAGCGGGGGAGCCTACGAGCAGTACTTC | CASKRSGGAYEQYF | - | TRBV6-5 | TRBD2 | TRBJ2-7
TGTGCCAGCAGCCCAAGGACAGGGAGTCAGCCCCAGCATTTT | CASSPRTGSQPQHF | few | TRBV7-2 | TRBD1 | TRBJ1-5
TGCGCCAGCAGCTTGGGTGGCGGGGGGCTTCACCAAGAGACCCAGTACTTC | CASSLGGGGLHQETQYF | - | TRBV5-1 | TRBD2 | TRBJ2-5
TGTGCCAGCAGTTACTCCGGGACTAGCGGGGCGCAGTTCTTC | CASSYSGTSGAQFF | - | TRBV6-2/TRBV6-3 | TRBD2 | TRBJ2-1
TGTGCCAGCAGCTTGCTCGGGACAGGGAAAATTTTCTACGAGCAGTACTTC | CASSLLGTGKIFYEQYF | - | TRBV5-5 | TRBD1 | TRBJ2-7
TGTGCCAGCAGCCCCGGGGTGGGGCCTTCACCCCTCCACTTT | CASSPGVGPSPLHF | once | TRBV7-2 | - | TRBJ1-6
TGTGCCAGCAGTGGGGAAGGACAGGTGCTCACCGGGGAGCTGTTTTTT | CASSGEGQVLTGELFF | - | TRBV6-1 | TRBD1 | TRBJ2-2
TGTGCCAGCAGCCGTATATCAGGGAGTTCTTCACCCCTCCACTTT | CASSRISGSSSPLHF | - | TRBV14 | - | TRBJ1-6
TGCAGCGCTGACAGGGTGAACACCGGGGAGCTGTTTTTT | CSADRVNTGELFF | - | TRBV29-1 | TRBD1 | TRBJ2-2
TGTGCCACCGGGGACGGAGTTAGCAATCAGCCCCAGCATTTT | CATGDGVSNQPQHF | - | TRBV27 | - | TRBJ1-5
TGTGCCAGCAGCTACAGGGACACTGAAGCTTTCTTT | CASSYRDTEAFF | - | TRBV6-5 | - | TRBJ1-1
TGCGCCAGCAGCCAGAACAGGGCCGGGGCCAACGTCCTGACTTTC | CASSQNRAGANVLTF | - | TRBV4-3 | - | TRBJ2-6
TGTGCCAGCAGTTTGGGTTTTACACCCTTGCCGGATGGCTACACCTTC | CASSLGFTPLPDGYTF | - | TRBV7-6 | - | TRBJ1-2
TGTGCCATCAGGAACGGACAGGGCACAGATACGCAGTATTTT | CAIRNGQGTDTQYF | - | TRBV10-3 | TRBD1 | TRBJ2-3
TGTGCCAGCAGCCAAGATGTGGGACAGGGGGCAAGGAACGAGCAGTACTTC | CASSQDVGQGARNEQYF | - | TRBV4-2 | TRBD1 | TRBJ2-7
TGTGCCAGCAGCTACAATAGCGGGGGGGCCATAGAGACCCAGTACTTC | CASSYNSGGAIETQYF | - | TRBV7-2 | TRBD2 | TRBJ2-5
TGTGCCAGCAGGGGACAGAGGAACACCGGGGAGCTGTTTTTT | CASRGQRNTGELFF | - | TRBV6-5 | TRBD1 | TRBJ2-2
TGTGCCAGCAGTCCTAATACTAGCGGGGGGGCTGGGGATACGCAGTATTTT | CASSPNTSGGAGDTQYF | - | TRBV6-6 | TRBD2 | TRBJ2-3
TGTGCCAGCTCGCTTTTCCGGGACAGCGCATTT | CASSLFRDSAF | - | TRBV6-5 | TRBD1 | TRBJ1-3
TGTGCCAGCAGCTTAGATTACAATAACTATGGCTACACCTTC | CASSLDYNNYGYTF | - | TRBV7-2 | - | TRBJ1-2
TGCGCCAGCAGCCCCGACCTAGCGGGGGGGGTGGGAGATACGCAGTATTTT | CASSPDLAGGVGDTQYF | - | TRBV4-3 | TRBD2 | TRBJ2-3
TGTGCCAGCCATGGGGTGACAGGGGCGGGCTACTATGGCTACACCTTC | CASHGVTGAGYYGYTF | - | TRBV27 | TRBD1 | TRBJ1-2
TGTGCCAGCAGCTCGCCCGTAGCGGGGAGCACCGGGGAGCTGTTTTTT | CASSSPVAGSTGELFF | - | TRBV7-9 | TRBD2 | TRBJ2-2